One and the same sample provided the 2 T cell receptor beta chains below, sequenced in a study of blood T cell repertoires in COVID-19. Libraries were prepared by immunoSEQ multiplex PCR; TCRdb keeps only in-frame clonotypes and omits some of them. The repertoire includes about 41,000 clones, around 80% of them detected once, and 44% sits in the top ten. Material for sequencing was peripheral blood. The receptors here all came from a woman aged 80 or older with active or convalescent COVID-19.

The chain uses TRBV19 and TRBJ1-5; maybe TRBD1 (5 bases). Trimming left V 1 base short and J 3 bases short, with 19 bases between. Germline values: CDR1 LNHDA, CDR2 SQIVND (reference sequence). The CDR3 is 18 amino acids. The CDR3 is CASSIGQTRLKINQPQHF. CDR3 in DNA: TGTGCCAGTAGTATAGGACAGACGCGACTGAAGATCAATCAGCCCCAGCATTTT.

The chain carries TRBV5-4 and TRBJ2-3; 8 nucleotides align to TRBD1. In germline, CDR1 is SGHNT, CDR2 YYREEE (reference sequence). The CDR3 extends over 16 amino acids. The V gene end was trimmed by 0 bases and the J gene end by 3 bases; junction bases not matched to a gene: 6. In DNA, the CDR3 is TGTGCCAGCAGCTTGGGACCAGGGGGCTTGACAGATACGCAGTATTTT. This translates into CASSLGPGGLTDTQYF.